This T cell receptor (beta chain) was obtained from a study of T-cell memory formation after mild COVID-19 (dated by TCRdb to 2020 to 2022). At the level of the whole study: Most TCR sequence clusters were specific to one of the two donors. In two donors, T-cell clones that expanded and contracted after mild COVID-19 were tracked by sequencing TCRalpha and TCRbeta repertoires over time. The cohort comprised two young, previously healthy adult volunteers, one female and one male. What the authors observed across the whole study: Clones that contracted from day 15 to 85 showed balanced CD4/CD8 phenotypes, whereas a second wave of clones that expanded from day 15 to 37 leaned towards CD4+. Only a couple of mild cases were covered in the study, and larger cohorts including severe cases with pre-infection samples were considered necessary. The detection of some responding clones in pre-infection memory suggests that pre-existing cross-reactive memory T cells joined the SARS-CoV-2 response. Contracting CD4+ clones were found mainly in CM and EM memory subsets, while CD8+ clones were enriched in EMRA. SARS-CoV-2 specificity of the second-wave clones peaking on day 37 was not confirmed.

Ficoll-Paque density gradient centrifugation was used to isolate PBMCs. As regards this clonotype: Its antigen is not yet known. Per-base quality was not reported, and no clone a single base away is much larger than it.

TCRdb lists the instrument as Illumina NovaSeq 6000. cDNA libraries for TCRalpha and TCRbeta were prepared by 5'RACE using constant-segment primers, with sample barcodes and unique molecular identifiers added. Trizol reagent was used to extract RNA from every sample. Libraries were amplified in two PCR steps, with a second sample barcode and Illumina TruSeq adapters added in the second step. Libraries were sequenced on an Illumina NovaSeq with 2 x 150 bp paired-end reads. Processing in the source paper ran as follows. Reads were demultiplexed and collapsed into UMI-guided consensus sequences with migec v1.2.7. Using mixcr v2.1.11, UMI consensuses were aligned to TRA and TRB V and J templates and then assembled into clonotypes. A clonotype was counted as expanded or contracted only if both edgeR and NoisET called the change significant, with noise models trained on biological replicates. For edgeR calls, the thresholds were a false discovery rate-adjusted p below 0.01 and a log2 fold-change of 1. As an exploratory analysis of dynamics, max-normalized trajectories of the 1000 most abundant clonotypes were examined with PCA combined with hierarchical clustering. Each responding clone was given a CD4 or CD8 phenotype based on the CD4+ and CD8+ repertoires, which had been sequenced separately. In-frame beta chains were kept once TCRdb had trimmed the public reads at Q25 with fastp and called clones with MiXCR. Rows are combined by CDR3 protein, so each entry shows the most common genes and DNA. In this record, the V and J calls reflect TCRdb's handling and not the investigators' own analysis. This sample is represented by a few hundred thousand distinct CDR3 sequences; 15% to 20% of them were singletons. The top ten hold roughly a fifth of the sample.

V loses 6 bases of germline sequence and J loses 3 bases, and the interval between the two ends is 11 bases. Reading the germline V gene gives CDR1 SGHTA and CDR2 FQGTGA. The CDR3 covers 13 residues, taking in both the cysteine and the phenylalanine. The only DNA kept is the CDR3, 39 bases in frame from the first base. In this chain, TRBV7-3 is recombined with TRBJ1-1, and possibly TRBD1, on 5 matching bases. The source of this sequence is a man aged 18 to 35 who had mild COVID-19 (a few samples of this study predate the infection). The sample titles of this study are shuffled in the database, so cell type and time point are left out; the donor was told from shared clones. Material: PBMCs or a T cell subset sorted from them (not recorded which). The sequenced DNA: TGTGCCAGCAGTCGAAGACAGCACACTGAAGCTTTCTTT. Translated, it reads CASSRRQHTEAFF. The full variable domain, with segments outside the CDR3 supplied by the reference TRBV7-3 and TRBJ1-1 proteins, appears as GAGVSQTPSNKVTEKGKYVELRCDPISGHTALYWYRQSLGQGPEFLIYFQGTGAADDSGLPNDRFFAVRPEGSVSTLKIQRTERGDSAVYLCASSRRQHTEAFFGQGTRLTVV.